What follows describes a single TCR beta chain. Profiled with immunoSEQ multiplex PCR; TCRdb holds only in-frame clones, not every one. There are fewer than 250,000 clones in the sample; 76% occur only once, and about 17% lies in the top ten. The data derive from a study of blood T cell repertoires in COVID-19. Germline-derived CDR1 and CDR2 are MDHEN and SYDVKM. The CDR3 covers 12 residues. Trimming cost V 5 bases and J 7 bases, with 9 bases left between them. Sample: PBMCs or T cells enriched from blood (not recorded which). The chain recombines TRBV28 with TRBJ1-5; perhaps TRBD1 as D (5 bases). The sequence came from a woman aged 50 to 60 with acute COVID-19. The CDR3 reads CASSDDSQPQHF. CDR3 DNA sequence: TGTGCCAGCAGTGACGACAGCCAGCCCCAGCATTTT.